The 13 T cell receptor beta chains below all came from one sample that was sequenced in a study of cytomegalovirus exposure and HLA in healthy donors. Vbeta (60) and Jbeta (13) primers were used in the PCR. The data were produced by immunoSEQ multiplex PCR, yet TCRdb's version contains in-frame clones alone and is incomplete. The sample consists of around 150,000 clones, about 82% of them appearing once. Material: PBMCs. These receptors all come from a man between 25 and 39 years old in good health.

The rearrangement joins TRBV4-2 to TRBJ2-3; unclear D gene. This CDR3 region has 15 residues. Trimming pared 1 base from V and 4 bases from J, leaving 12 bases between. Germline assignment: CDR1 LGHNA and CDR2 YNFKEQ. CDR3 bases: TGTGCCAGCAGCCAAGGGCAGGTAGTCGCAGATACGCAGTATTTT. Amino acids: CASSQGQVVADTQYF.

In this sample, this clone turned up once. V is TRBV5-1 and J is TRBJ1-3, with D perhaps TRBD1 (5 bases). V lost 6 bases and J lost 0, with 22 bases in between. CDR1 and CDR2 (germline): SGHRS, YFSETQ. The length of the CDR3 is 18 residues. The CDR3 loop reads CASIFPGPDGSSGNTIYF. For the CDR3, the DNA is TGCGCCAGCATATTCCCGGGACCCGACGGGAGCTCTGGAAACACCATATATTTT. Full variable domain (remainder filled in from reference TRBV5-1 and TRBJ1-3): KAGVTQTPRYLIKTRGQQVTLSCSPISGHRSVSWYQQTPGQGLQFLFEYFSETQRNKGNFPGRFSGRQFSNSRSEMNVSTLELGDSALYLCASIFPGPDGSSGNTIYFGEGSWLTVV.

The V call is TRBV9, the J call TRBJ2-7; 10 positions match TRBD2. The CDR3 consists of 15 residues. CDR1 SGDLS and CDR2 YYNGEE come from the germline V gene. V lost 0 bases, J lost 4 bases, and 4 bases stayed unmatched. The DNA for the CDR3 is TGTGCCAGCAGCGTAGCAGGGACTAGCGTGTACGAGCAGTACTTC. It translates to CASSVAGTSVYEQYF.

The rearrangement links TRBV5-4 to TRBJ1-2; D unclear. The V gene's germline CDR1 is SGHNT and CDR2 YYREEE (reference sequence). Trimming pared 7 bases from V and 8 bases from J, leaving 12 bases between. The CDR3 sequence is 11 residues long. The CDR3 coding sequence is TGTGCCAGCCGCGGGGTAGGGGGCTACACCTTC. The encoded protein is CASRGVGGYTF.

The rearrangement joins TRBV9 to TRBJ2-7, with D maybe TRBD2 (6 bases). V was shortened by 4 bases and J by 1 base, with 15 bases between the two germline ends. Germline values: CDR1 SGDLS, CDR2 YYNGEE. This CDR3 region has 15 residues. CDR3 nucleotide sequence: TGTGCCAGCAGCCCCCCGGGTAGCGGTTCCTACGAGCAGTACTTC. It specifies CASSPPGSGSYEQYF.

The V and J genes are TRBV6-1 and TRBJ1-1, with TRBD1 matching 7 bases. Germline-derived CDR1 and CDR2 are MNHNS and SASEGT. The length of the CDR3 is 12 residues. V trimming: 6 bases; J trimming: 11 bases; junction bases outside the gene matches: 9. The CDR3 DNA reads as TGTGCCAGCAGCGTAACAGGGGTGGAGGCTTTCTTT. Translating gives CASSVTGVEAFF.

V usage is TRBV9 and J usage is TRBJ2-3, with 7 positions matching TRBD2. The CDR3 length is 15 residues. With 3 bases clipped from V and 5 bases from J, the junction kept 9 bases outside the gene matches. From germline, CDR1 is SGDLS and CDR2 YYNGEE. The CDR3 DNA follows: TGTGCCAGCAGCGAGTCGGGACTACCTCGAGATACGCAGTATTTT. Its translation: CASSESGLPRDTQYF.

This chain uses TRBV7-8 with TRBJ2-1, with 9 positions matching TRBD2. Trimming removed 1 base from V and 7 bases from J; junction bases left unmatched: 5. Germline values: CDR1 SGHVS, CDR2 FQNEAQ. This CDR3 spans 15 amino acids. The CDR3 region is CASSLVSGRPNEQFF. The CDR3 DNA is TGTGCCAGCAGCTTAGTTAGCGGGAGACCTAATGAGCAGTTCTTC.

The chain has TRBV6-5 and TRBJ1-1; D is perhaps TRBD1 (5 bases). The CDR3 runs to 14 residues. The ends were cut back, 5 bases at V and 1 base at J, with 11 bases in the middle. Germline V gene data show CDR1 as MNHEY and CDR2 as SVGAGI. The CDR3 reads CASSRGNPNTEAFF. CDR3 bases: TGTGCCAGCAGTAGGGGAAACCCGAACACTGAAGCTTTCTTT.

The chain combines TRBV15 with TRBJ1-4; 11 nucleotides align to TRBD1. The CDR3 is 14 amino acids. From germline, CDR1 is LNHNV and CDR2 YYDKDF (reference sequence). Trimming cost V 4 bases and J 7 bases; bases outside gene matches: 2. CDR3 sequence: CATSKGQGGEKLFF. Written as DNA, the CDR3 is TGTGCCACCAGCAAGGGACAGGGGGGTGAAAAACTGTTTTTT.

This sequence joins TRBV19 and TRBJ2-1; tentatively, D is TRBD2 (6 bases). Germline V CDR1 and CDR2: LNHDA, SQIVND (reference sequence). Trimming shortened V by 7 bases and J by 3 bases, and 16 bases separated the two germline ends. CDR3 length: 15 amino acids. In DNA, the CDR3 is TGTGCCAGTACCGATCCGGGGGTTTTCTACAATGAGCAGTTCTTC. Encoded protein: CASTDPGVFYNEQFF.

The gene calls are TRBV15 and TRBJ2-1; 9 bases match TRBD2. Germline CDR1 and CDR2: LNHNV and YYDKDF (reference sequence). V lost 1 base, J lost 3 bases, and 7 bases stayed unmatched. The length of the CDR3 is 17 residues. For the CDR3, the DNA is TGTGCCACCAGCAGAGGCACTAGCGGGCCTAACTACAATGAGCAGTTCTTC. Encoded protein: CATSRGTSGPNYNEQFF.

CDR3: CASSEEAGAYGYTF. In DNA form, the CDR3 reads TGTGCCAGCAGTGAAGAGGCAGGGGCCTATGGCTACACCTTC. This rearrangement joins TRBV6-1 to TRBJ1-2; D may be TRBD1 (6 bases). V lost 1 base and J 4 bases, leaving 10 bases between the germline ends. This CDR3 is built from 14 residues. Per germline, CDR1 MNHNS and CDR2 SASEGT.